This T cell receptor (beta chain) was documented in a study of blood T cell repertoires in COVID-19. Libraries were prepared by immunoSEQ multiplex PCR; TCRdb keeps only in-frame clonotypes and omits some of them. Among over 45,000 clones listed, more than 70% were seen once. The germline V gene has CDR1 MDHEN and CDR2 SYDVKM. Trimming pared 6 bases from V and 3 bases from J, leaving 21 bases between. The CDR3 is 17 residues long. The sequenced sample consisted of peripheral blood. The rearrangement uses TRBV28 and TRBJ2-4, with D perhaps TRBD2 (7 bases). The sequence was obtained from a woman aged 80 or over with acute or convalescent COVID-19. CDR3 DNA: TGTGCCAGCAGGTCAACTCCGGGGGGCGGTGACAAAAACATTCAGTACTTC. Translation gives CASRSTPGGGDKNIQYF. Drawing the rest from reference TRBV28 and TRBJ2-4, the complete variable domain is DVKVTQSSRYLVKRTGEKVFLECVQDMDHENMFWYRQDPGLGLRLIYFSYDVKMKEKGDIPEGYSVSREKKERFSLILESASTNQTSMYLCASRSTPGGGDKNIQYFGAGTRLSVL.